These 31 T cell receptor beta chains were all obtained from the same sample, sequenced in a study of OX40 agonist ivuxolimab in advanced cancers. Here immunoSEQ multiplex PCR was the method, and the copy in TCRdb shows in-frame clones only, minus some. The sample shows 78,000 or so clones, roughly 93% of them seen only once. Sequencing used CD4+ or CD8+ T cells sorted from blood, obtained in a trial of the OX40 agonist ivuxolimab. All receptors come from an adult with an advanced solid tumor such as melanoma, head and neck, liver or kidney cancer.

The gene calls are TRBV14 and TRBJ2-5, with D possibly being TRBD1 or TRBD2 (6 bases each). Per the germline V gene, CDR1 is SGHDN and CDR2 is FVKESK. Trimming stripped 5 bases from V and 4 bases from J, with 20 bases between. The CDR3 contains 16 residues. CDR3 nucleotides: TGTGCCAGCAGCTCCCTGGGACAAGGAGGGTTAGAGACCCAGTACTTC. Its translation is CASSSLGQGGLETQYF.

The V and J genes are TRBV29-1 and TRBJ2-4; D is uncertain. The CDR3 sequence is 13 residues long. Between the trimmed V and J ends, which lost 1 base and 0 bases, there was a span of 4 bases. Germline CDR1 is SQVTM and CDR2 is ANQGSEA. CDR3 coding DNA: TGCAGCGTTGAAGCCCCAGCCAAAAACATTCAGTACTTC. Translating it yields CSVEAPAKNIQYF.

This sequence joins TRBV5-1 and TRBJ1-1; 7 positions agree with TRBD1. The CDR3 has 14 residues. With V trimmed by 5 bases and J by 5 bases, 9 bases remained unmatched. In germline, CDR1 is SGHRS, CDR2 YFSETQ. In DNA form, the CDR3 reads TGCGCCAGCAGTCCAGTTACAGGGGAAACTGAAGCTTTCTTT. Protein: CASSPVTGETEAFF.

The genes are TRBV11-2 and TRBJ1-2, with 7 bases matching TRBD1. The germline V gene has CDR1 SGHAT and CDR2 FQNNGV. J was trimmed by 8 bases and V by 5 bases; bases with no gene match: 14. This CDR3 has 15 residues. CDR3 residues: CASSAQRQGMQGYTF. DNA for the CDR3: TGTGCCAGCAGCGCACAGCGACAGGGTATGCAGGGCTACACCTTC.

The chain uses TRBV28 and TRBJ1-1, with D hard to call. Germline V gene data show CDR1 as MDHEN and CDR2 as SYDVKM. This CDR3 comprises 14 residues. Trimming cost V 2 bases and J 10 bases, with 17 bases left between them. CDR3 protein: CASSLIPGVFGAFF. Here the CDR3 DNA reads TGTGCCAGCAGTTTAATTCCTGGGGTTTTTGGAGCTTTCTTT.

The chain has TRBV6-5 and TRBJ2-1; D is uncertain. The CDR3 loop spans 13 amino acids. CDR1 is MNHEY and CDR2 is SVGAGI in the germline V gene. Trimming removed 0 bases from V and 9 bases from J, with 9 bases in between. CDR3: CASSYSRVSEQFF. CDR3 nucleotide sequence: TGTGCCAGCAGTTACTCACGAGTTAGTGAGCAGTTCTTC.

V and J are TRBV5-1 and TRBJ1-6; tentatively, D is TRBD1 (6 bases). Trimming left V 3 bases short and J 6 bases short, with 16 bases between. Per the germline V gene, CDR1 is SGHRS and CDR2 is YFSETQ. The length of the CDR3 is 16 residues. In nucleotides, the CDR3 is TGCGCCAGCAGCTCAGCAGGGGCTATGGGTAATTCACCCCTCCACTTT. Amino acid sequence: CASSSAGAMGNSPLHF.

V and J are TRBV7-8 and TRBJ1-2, with D possibly matching TRBD1 (6 bases). Germline V gives CDR1 SGHVS, CDR2 FQNEAQ. V was clipped by 3 bases and J by 6 bases, with 20 bases between them. The CDR3 is 16 amino acids. The DNA for the CDR3 is TGTGCCAGCAGCTTGGATGGACAGTCTCTCCCCCATGGCTACACCTTC. Protein: CASSLDGQSLPHGYTF.

The chain employs TRBV14 and TRBJ2-5; 7 bases line up with TRBD2. Per the germline V gene, CDR1 is SGHDN and CDR2 is FVKESK. This CDR3 contains 14 residues. J was trimmed by 7 bases and V by 4 bases; bases with no gene match: 9. In DNA form, the CDR3 reads TGTGCCAGCAGCCGGGGAGGGGCTGAGGGGACCCAGTACTTC. Amino acid sequence: CASSRGGAEGTQYF.

The chain couples TRBV5-1 to TRBJ2-1, with a possible D match to TRBD1 (6 bases). This CDR3 spans 12 amino acids. Germline V gene lookup returns CDR1 SGHRS and CDR2 YFSETQ. V lost 4 bases, J lost 15 bases, and 17 bases lay in between. Written as DNA, the CDR3 is TGCGCCAGCAGCCCCGAGGGGGTACTCGGGTTCTTC. Translated, it gives CASSPEGVLGFF.

The rearrangement links TRBV5-5 to TRBJ1-5; maybe TRBD1 (6 bases). In germline, CDR1 is SGHKS, CDR2 YYEKEE (reference sequence). V was cut by 0 bases and J by 6 bases, with 13 bases left in between. There are 15 residues in the CDR3. Here the CDR3 DNA reads TGTGCCAGCAGCTTGGTGGGGGGCTTGGGTCAGCCCCAGCATTTT. It translates to CASSLVGGLGQPQHF.

The V gene is TRBV5-4, the J gene TRBJ1-2; TRBD1 is a possible D gene (6 bases). The V gene lost 4 bases and the J gene lost 8 bases, with 21 bases spanning the gap. The CDR3 runs to 15 residues. Germline V gene data show CDR1 as SGHNT and CDR2 as YYREEE (reference sequence). CDR3 bases: TGTGCCAGCAGCACGGGGACAAGGACAGAGTCGGGCTACACCTTC. It encodes CASSTGTRTESGYTF.

This sequence joins TRBV6-5 and TRBJ1-2, with D perhaps matching TRBD1 (5 bases). Deletions cut 3 bases from V and 8 bases from J, with 13 bases between. CDR1 MNHEY and CDR2 SVGAGI come from the germline V gene. CDR3 length: 13 residues. CDR3 region: CASSYRGDRGYTF. CDR3 coding DNA: TGTGCCAGCAGTTATAGGGGAGACAGAGGCTACACCTTC.

The rearrangement uses TRBV11-2 and TRBJ1-1; TRBD1 matches at 8 bases. The CDR3 consists of 13 residues. Germline trimming cut 3 bases from V and 6 bases from J; bases unmatched to any gene: 3. CDR1 is SGHAT, CDR2 FQNNGV, per germline. In DNA, the CDR3 is TGTGCCAGCAGCTTTACAGGGGGAGCTGAAGCTTTCTTT. This gives the protein CASSFTGGAEAFF.

The chain has TRBV19 and TRBJ1-4; D gene unclear. The CDR3 totals 12 residues. Germline-derived CDR1 and CDR2 are LNHDA and SQIVND (reference sequence). V lost 6 bases to trimming and J lost 7 bases, with 9 bases between them. The CDR3 DNA reads TGTGCCAGTAGGGCCCGAAGTGAAAAACTGTTTTTT. Residues: CASRARSEKLFF.

V usage is TRBV30 and J usage is TRBJ2-3; either TRBD1 or TRBD2 may fit D (5 bases each). The CDR3 is 12 amino acids. Germline loops: CDR1 GTSNPN, CDR2 SVGIG (reference sequence). With 0 bases removed from V and 14 bases from J, the gap between germline ends came to 15 bases. The CDR3 protein is CAWSVGDRGSYF. CDR3 bases: TGTGCCTGGAGTGTAGGGGACCGAGGGTCGTATTTT.

The genes are TRBV2 and TRBJ1-4; 7 bases map to TRBD1. This CDR3 is 14 amino acids long. Germline loops: CDR1 SNHLY, CDR2 FYNNEI. J lost 7 bases, V lost 3 bases, and 5 bases had no gene match. The CDR3 protein is CASSDQRGLEKLFF. Here the CDR3 DNA reads TGTGCCAGCAGTGACCAGAGGGGGCTTGAAAAACTGTTTTTT.

The V and J genes are TRBV28 and TRBJ2-7; 10 bases are a match to TRBD2. The CDR3 totals 15 residues. Germline trimming cut 6 bases from V and 1 base from J; bases unmatched to any gene: 6. Germline CDR1 and CDR2: MDHEN and SYDVKM. The chain's CDR3 is CASSTTSGASYEQYF. The CDR3 region has the DNA TGTGCCAGCAGCACAACTAGCGGGGCTTCCTACGAGCAGTACTTC.

This clone was seen just once. The V and J genes are TRBV4-1 and TRBJ1-6; 8 nucleotides line up with TRBD1. The CDR3 totals 17 residues. The ends lost 1 base at V and 6 bases at J; junction bases unmatched: 8. Germline V gene sequence: CDR1 MGHRA, CDR2 YSYEKL. The CDR3 region has the DNA TGCGCCAGCAGCCAAGTATCTCAGGGGGCCCGTAATTCACCCCTCCACTTT. Its translation: CASSQVSQGARNSPLHF.

CDR3 sequence reads: CAALAGLGTDTQYF. The CDR3 nucleotides read TGTGCCGCACTAGCGGGATTGGGCACAGATACGCAGTATTTT. V gene TRBV2 combines with J gene TRBJ2-3; 10 bases fit TRBD2. CDR1 is SNHLY and CDR2 is FYNNEI in the germline V gene. The trim removed 11 bases at V and 1 base at J, leaving 6 bases unmatched. CDR3 length equals 14 residues.

This chain uses TRBV14 with TRBJ1-1, with D tentatively TRBD1 (5 bases). Germline CDR1 and CDR2: SGHDN and FVKESK. With 0 bases removed from V and 1 base from J, the gap between germline ends came to 9 bases. This CDR3 region has 15 residues. Here the CDR3 reads CASSQDGRGNTEAFF. CDR3 in DNA: TGTGCCAGCAGCCAAGATGGTAGGGGGAACACTGAAGCTTTCTTT.

The chain joins TRBV7-9 to TRBJ1-2; TRBD1 matches at 7 bases. The CDR3 is made up of 14 amino acids. Per the germline V gene, CDR1 is SEHNR and CDR2 is FQNEAQ (reference sequence). Unmatched junction bases numbered 11, after V lost 5 bases and J lost 8 bases. As DNA, the CDR3 is TGTGCCAGCAGCCCTGGGACAGCCTATGGGGGCTACACCTTC. It translates to CASSPGTAYGGYTF.

The chain carries TRBV4-1 and TRBJ1-6; a possible D gene is TRBD1 (6 bases). The CDR3 is made up of 18 amino acids. Germline V gives CDR1 MGHRA, CDR2 YSYEKL. The ends were cut back, 3 bases at V and 0 bases at J, with 15 bases in the middle. This chain's CDR3 is CASSQLTGLSSYNSPLHF. CDR3 nucleotide sequence: TGCGCCAGCAGCCAGTTGACAGGCCTATCCTCCTATAATTCACCCCTCCACTTT.

The V and J genes are TRBV30 and TRBJ2-3; D remains ambiguous. Germline CDR1 reads GTSNPN; CDR2 reads SVGIG (reference sequence). This CDR3 is built from 11 residues. Trimming took 4 bases from V and 4 from J, leaving 6 bases between them. The CDR3 is CAWTNADTQYF. DNA of the CDR3: TGTGCCTGGACCAATGCAGATACGCAGTATTTT.

The rearrangement joins TRBV6-5 to TRBJ1-2; 7 bases line up with TRBD1. The germline gives CDR1 MNHEY, CDR2 SVGAGI. V shed 4 bases, J shed 7 bases, and the junction held 9 bases outside the gene matches. The CDR3 is made up of 14 amino acids. CDR3 nucleotides: TGTGCCAGCAGTTCCCCGGGACAGTCTAGTGGCTACACCTTC. This gives the protein CASSSPGQSSGYTF.

The V and J genes are TRBV5-6 and TRBJ2-6, with D unclear. CDR1 SGHDT and CDR2 YYEEEE come from the germline V gene. The CDR3 sequence is 17 residues long. The V gene lost 0 bases and the J gene lost 0 bases, with 10 bases spanning the gap. CDR3 in DNA: TGTGCCAGCAGCTTGGTGGCAGACCCCTCTGGGGCCAACGTCCTGACTTTC. Translated, it gives CASSLVADPSGANVLTF. The whole variable domain, filled in from reference TRBV5-6 and TRBJ2-6, reads DAGVTQSPTHLIKTRGQQVTLRCSPKSGHDTVSWYQQALGQGPQFIFQYYEEEERQRGNFPDRFSGHQFPNYSSELNVNALLLGDSALYLCASSLVADPSGANVLTFGAGSRLTVL.

The J gene is TRBJ2-2, the V gene TRBV6-1; D may correspond to TRBD1 or TRBD2 (5 bases each). Germline CDR1 is MNHNS and CDR2 is SASEGT. V was cut by 2 bases and J by 6 bases, with 10 bases left in between. There are 14 residues in the CDR3. The CDR3 bases are TGTGCCAGCAGTGAACGAGGGGCGGCCGGGGAGCTGTTTTTT. This sequence encodes CASSERGAAGELFF.

The V gene is TRBV19, the J gene TRBJ1-2; TRBD1 matches at 11 bases. CDR1 is LNHDA, CDR2 SQIVND, per germline (reference sequence). V lost 3 bases to trimming and J lost 8 bases; unmatched junction nucleotides: 5. This CDR3 contains 14 residues. This CDR3 reads CASSIGGQGEGYTF. The CDR3 nucleotides read TGTGCCAGTAGTATCGGGGGACAGGGGGAAGGCTACACCTTC.

V usage is TRBV28 and J usage is TRBJ2-2, with D possibly matching TRBD2 (5 bases). Trimming stripped 7 bases from V and 8 bases from J, with 11 bases between. CDR3 size: 12 residues. Germline V gene lookup returns CDR1 MDHEN and CDR2 SYDVKM. CDR3 coding DNA: TGTGCCAGCACCCCCCCGGGGGGGGAGCTGTTTTTT. Translated, it gives CASTPPGGELFF.

The chain is built from TRBV6-5 and TRBJ1-1; D gene uncertain. V lost 7 bases and J lost 1, with 7 bases in between. Germline loops: CDR1 MNHEY, CDR2 SVGAGI. This CDR3 region has 12 residues. The CDR3 DNA follows: TGTGCCAGCACTGGATGGAACACTGAAGCTTTCTTT. It encodes CASTGWNTEAFF.

The chain combines TRBV9 with TRBJ1-3, with a possible D match to TRBD1 (5 bases). The germline gives CDR1 SGDLS, CDR2 YYNGEE. CDR3 size: 14 residues. The V end lost 2 bases, the J end lost 2 bases, and 8 bases lay between the germline ends. CDR3 bases: TGTGCCAGCAGCGTCGCGGACACTGGAAACACCATATATTTT. Protein: CASSVADTGNTIYF.